The rows below give T cell receptor beta chains drawn from one sample of a study of blood T cell repertoires in COVID-19. Sequenced by immunoSEQ multiplex PCR; TCRdb stores in-frame clones only, minus some. The sample contains nearly 95,000 clones, around nine tenths of which appear only once. The sequenced material came from peripheral blood. Receptors were obtained from a woman aged 80 or over with acute or convalescent COVID-19. Both conserved end residues are part of each CDR3. D genes are given only for firm matches. Only some rows state a clone size, as once, few, many or a class for expanded clones.

clone_size: -
cdr3_length: 13
d_call: -
v_call: TRBV3-1/TRBV3-2
j_call: TRBJ1-5
cdr3_aa: CASSQAGGQPQHF
cdr3_nt: TGTGCCAGCAGCCAAGCCGGGGGTCAGCCCCAGCATTTT

clone_size: -
cdr3_length: 15
d_call: TRBD2
v_call: TRBV19
j_call: TRBJ2-1
cdr3_aa: CASRLSGGSYNEQFF
cdr3_nt: TGTGCCAGTAGACTTAGCGGGGGTTCCTACAATGAGCAGTTCTTC

clone_size: -
cdr3_length: 13
d_call: -
v_call: TRBV5-4
j_call: TRBJ2-3
cdr3_aa: CASSREGGDTQYF
cdr3_nt: TGTGCCAGCAGCCGAGAAGGGGGAGATACGCAGTATTTT

clone_size: -
cdr3_length: 16
d_call: -
v_call: TRBV4-3
j_call: TRBJ2-1
cdr3_aa: CASSQDPGNPSNEQFF
cdr3_nt: TGCGCCAGCAGCCAAGATCCAGGGAACCCCTCCAATGAGCAGTTCTTC

clone_size: -
cdr3_length: 18
d_call: TRBD2
v_call: TRBV18
j_call: TRBJ2-1
cdr3_aa: CASSPVASGGSSYNEQFF
cdr3_nt: TGTGCCAGCTCACCTGTGGCTAGCGGGGGAAGCTCCTACAATGAGCAGTTCTTC

clone_size: -
cdr3_length: 16
d_call: TRBD1
v_call: TRBV7-2
j_call: TRBJ2-2
cdr3_aa: CASSLQGVPNTGELFF
cdr3_nt: TGTGCCAGCAGCCTACAGGGGGTTCCTAACACCGGGGAGCTGTTTTTT

clone_size: few
cdr3_length: 14
d_call: -
v_call: TRBV11-2
j_call: TRBJ1-4
cdr3_aa: CASSGGAGREKLFF
cdr3_nt: TGTGCCAGCAGCGGAGGGGCAGGGAGGGAAAAACTGTTTTTT

clone_size: -
cdr3_length: 13
d_call: -
v_call: TRBV3-1/TRBV3-2
j_call: TRBJ1-5
cdr3_aa: CASSQIVDQPQHF
cdr3_nt: TGTGCCAGCAGCCAAATTGTCGATCAGCCCCAGCATTTT

clone_size: -
cdr3_length: 15
d_call: -
v_call: TRBV7-6
j_call: TRBJ1-4
cdr3_aa: CASSVSGTSNEKLFF
cdr3_nt: TGTGCCAGCAGCGTGTCCGGGACATCTAATGAAAAACTGTTTTTT

clone_size: -
cdr3_length: 12
d_call: -
v_call: TRBV10-3
j_call: TRBJ2-3
cdr3_aa: CATLGQGDTQYF
cdr3_nt: TGTGCCACCTTGGGGCAGGGAGATACGCAGTATTTT

clone_size: -
cdr3_length: 16
d_call: TRBD2
v_call: TRBV12-5
j_call: TRBJ2-3
cdr3_aa: CASGLVIAGVTDTQYF
cdr3_nt: TGTGCTAGTGGTTTGGTTATAGCGGGCGTCACAGATACGCAGTATTTT

clone_size: -
cdr3_length: 15
d_call: -
v_call: TRBV7-9
j_call: TRBJ1-3
cdr3_aa: CASSLLGRGGNTIYF
cdr3_nt: TGTGCCAGCAGCTTATTAGGGAGAGGTGGAAACACCATATATTTT

clone_size: -
cdr3_length: 14
d_call: -
v_call: TRBV3-1/TRBV3-2
j_call: TRBJ1-1
cdr3_aa: CASSQEEGGARAFF
cdr3_nt: TGTGCCAGCAGCCAAGAAGAAGGAGGGGCGCGAGCTTTCTTT

clone_size: -
cdr3_length: 11
d_call: -
v_call: TRBV20-1
j_call: TRBJ1-2
cdr3_aa: CSARGRAGYTF
cdr3_nt: TGCAGTGCTAGGGGGAGAGCAGGCTACACCTTC

clone_size: few
cdr3_length: 15
d_call: TRBD2
v_call: TRBV14
j_call: TRBJ2-7
cdr3_aa: CASSPRPSGIYEQYF
cdr3_nt: TGTGCCAGCAGCCCCCGGCCTAGCGGGATCTACGAGCAGTACTTC